This passage covers 8 T cell receptor beta chains from one sample sequenced in a study of T cells in Graves' hyperthyroidism and ophthalmopathy. TCR beta CDR3 sequences were amplified from RNA transcripts. Carried out on the TCR CDR3, a first-round RT-PCR used the HTBI primer set. A single record per CDR3 protein comes from TCRdb applying MiXCR to the multiplex PCR reads. The sample carries over 300,000 distinct CDR3 sequences, approximately 13% recorded once. The sequencing sample was made of blood. The receptors here all came from a woman in her forties with Graves' ophthalmopathy.

There are a few counts of this clonotype. V is TRBV3-1 and J is TRBJ2-2, with 8 nucleotides matching TRBD2. The J segment lost 0 bases and the V segment lost 6 bases, leaving 3 bases of the junction unmatched. CDR1 and CDR2 (germline): LGHDT, YNNKEL (reference sequence). There are 15 residues in the CDR3. Here the CDR3 reads CASSRLATNTGELFF. As DNA, the CDR3 is TGTGCCAGCAGTCGACTAGCGACGAACACCGGGGAGCTGTTTTTT.

As regards this clonotype: It may be a read error: a sequence one base away is much more abundant. The gene calls are TRBV30 and TRBJ1-5, with a possible D match to TRBD1 (5 bases). CDR3 length equals 13 residues. Germline assignment: CDR1 GTSNPN and CDR2 SVGIG (reference sequence). CDR3 nucleotide sequence: TGTGCCTGCAGTGGGGGGACGAATCAGCCCCAGCATTTT. Its translation: CACSGGTNQPQHF.

This clonotype was recorded many times. V is TRBV6-1 and J is TRBJ2-5, with D maybe TRBD2 (5 bases). V gave up 7 bases and J gave up 3 bases, with 15 bases separating them. CDR1 and CDR2 from the germline V gene are MNHNS and SASEGT. The CDR3 spans 14 residues. The CDR3 is CASNSRAAEETQYF. The CDR3 DNA sequence: TGTGCCAGCAATTCGCGAGCGGCAGAAGAGACCCAGTACTTC.

This clonotype has more than one count but fewer than ten. The chain uses TRBV24-1 and TRBJ2-5, with D possibly being TRBD2 (5 bases). Per the germline V gene, CDR1 is KGHDR and CDR2 is SFDVKD. V lost 3 bases to trimming and J lost 5 bases, with 12 bases between them. CDR3 length equals 14 residues. The CDR3 spells CATSDVSGGETQYF. The CDR3 nucleotides are TGTGCCACCAGTGATGTATCGGGCGGGGAGACCCAGTACTTC.

The chain has TRBV4-2 and TRBJ1-1, with D perhaps matching TRBD1 (6 bases). Germline CDR1 LGHNA, CDR2 YNFKEQ. This CDR3 is built from 13 residues. The V end was cut by 0 bases, the J end by 8 bases, with 10 bases between. The CDR3 nucleotides are TGTGCCAGCAGCCAAGACCCGGGGGCCGAAGCTTTCTTT. Translated, it gives CASSQDPGAEAFF.

V is TRBV2 and J is TRBJ2-2; D might be TRBD1 or TRBD2, each matching 6 bases. The V end was cut by 1 base, the J end by 7 bases, with 10 bases between. The CDR3 has 14 amino acids. The V gene's germline CDR1 is SNHLY and CDR2 FYNNEI. The DNA of the CDR3 is TGTGCCAGCAGTGAAGGGGGGGCACGCGGGGAGCTGTTTTTT. Translating it yields CASSEGGARGELFF.

This clonotype was counted ten times or more. This chain links TRBV19 with TRBJ1-1, with unresolved D. CDR1 LNHDA and CDR2 SQIVND come from the germline V gene (reference sequence). The CDR3 length is 13 residues. V lost 7 bases, J lost 1 base, and 10 bases lay in between. CDR3 in DNA: TGTGCCAGTATGAGGGTAAAGAACACTGAAGCTTTCTTT. It encodes CASMRVKNTEAFF.

This clonotype showed up just a few times. The chain uses TRBV18 and TRBJ1-2, with 7 nucleotides matching TRBD1. Per the germline V gene, CDR1 is KGHSH and CDR2 is LQKENI. CDR3 length: 14 residues. J was trimmed by 5 bases and V by 2 bases; bases with no gene match: 5. The CDR3: CASSPAGTVYGYTF. CDR3 sequence (DNA): TGTGCCAGCTCACCAGCCGGGACAGTTTATGGCTACACCTTC.